This record concerns one TCR beta chain sequence. The data were obtained in a study of blood T cell repertoires in COVID-19. About the study: Samples representing acute and convalescent COVID-19 were sourced from the United States, Italy and Spain. The cDNA or gDNA used as material had been derived from T cells, B-cell-depleted T cells, or PBMCs.

CDR1 is SGHRS and CDR2 is YFSETQ in the germline V gene. Trimming removed 3 bases from V and 10 bases from J, with 19 bases in between. The CDR3 length is 14 residues. Original handling: Cell counts per sample came from amplifying reference gene primers. The method was immunoSEQ multiplex PCR; TCRdb's version includes in-frame clones alone and lacks a portion of them. From that table come the V and J calls and clone size; the DNA was used to work out D and trimming. The data contain some 83,000 clones, 88% of them singletons. This receptor was obtained from a man aged 55-75 years with acute or convalescent COVID-19. The sequenced sample was peripheral blood. V usage is TRBV5-1 and J usage is TRBJ1-1; D perhaps matches TRBD1 (6 bases). Here the CDR3 reads CASSSQTGLGSAFF. The CDR3 DNA is TGCGCCAGCAGCTCACAGACAGGCCTCGGGTCAGCTTTCTTT.